The sequence of this T cell receptor (beta chain) was determined in a study of blood T cell repertoires in COVID-19. Study context: Samples representing acute and convalescent COVID-19 were sourced from the United States, Italy and Spain. PBMCs, B-cell-depleted T cells, or T cells were the source of the cDNA or gDNA that made up the material.

Original processing methods: Amplification with reference gene primers provided the estimates of nucleated cell counts. Here immunoSEQ multiplex PCR was the method, and the copy in TCRdb shows in-frame clones only, minus some. V and J calls and clone size come straight from that table; D and trimming were deduced from the DNA. Here the sample spans 50,000 to 65,000 clones, roughly 82% being singletons. The length of the CDR3 is 19 residues. The V segment lost 0 bases and the J segment 4 bases; nucleotides outside the gene matches: 9. Germline V lookup: CDR1 SGHTA, CDR2 FQGTGA. The rearrangement joins TRBV7-3 to TRBJ2-2, with 12 bases identical to TRBD2. The sample taken for sequencing was peripheral blood. The TCR was taken from a woman aged 55-69 years with acute or convalescent COVID-19. The CDR3 DNA reads TGTGCCAGCAGCTTAACGTCCCCTCTAGCGGGGGGGGTCACCGGGGAGCTGTTTTTT. Translated: CASSLTSPLAGGVTGELFF.